These 2 T cell receptor beta chains were all obtained from the same sample, sequenced in a study of T-cell memory formation after mild COVID-19. TCRdb independently ran MiXCR on the 5' RACE reads; one entry per CDR3 protein. The sample lists under 550,000 distinct CDR3 sequences, more than 15% occurring once. The sample taken for sequencing was PBMCs or a T cell subset sorted from them (not recorded which). The source is a man between 18 and 29 years old who had mild COVID-19 (a few samples of this study predate the infection). Cell type and time point are not known.

J is TRBJ2-3 and V is TRBV7-3; D not resolved. The CDR3 runs 15 residues. The ends were cut back, 4 bases at V and 0 bases at J, with 11 bases in the middle. From germline, CDR1 is SGHTA and CDR2 FQGTGA. The CDR3 coding sequence is TGTGCCAGCAGCTCCCAGTTGGGAAGCACAGATACGCAGTATTTT. This sequence encodes CASSSQLGSTDTQYF.

The table lists this clonotype with many counts. The chain links TRBV5-1 to TRBJ2-2; TRBD2 matches 10 bases. This CDR3 is built from 15 residues. In germline, CDR1 is SGHRS, CDR2 YFSETQ. Trimming cost V 3 bases and J 7 bases; bases outside gene matches: 6. CDR3 DNA sequence: TGCGCCAGCAGCTCCGGGACTAGCGAGAGCGGGGAGCTGTTTTTT. As protein: CASSSGTSESGELFF.